This T cell receptor beta chain was identified during a study of CD8+CD57+ T cells in acquired aplastic anemia. Study-wide context: Yields of DNA that came from sorted CD4+ and CD8+ cells averaged approximately 3.2 ug. General observations from the study: Sharing between patients and controls was observed for twenty-nine CD8+ CDR3 sequences. Controls and patients did not differ significantly in CD8+ Simpson's diversity.

TCR beta VDJ and CDR3 profiling used genomic DNA as template. TCRdb itself ran the reads through MiXCR, one entry per CDR3 protein. The profile covers about 160,000 distinct CDR3 sequences, with 40% to 60% appearing a single time and about 30% taken by the ten largest. A note on this clonotype: Its matching antigen is unknown. This may arise from a read error, as a much more abundant clone is one base away.

The sequenced patients had an expansion of CD8+CD57+ cells seen by flow cytometry. Patients, without exception, had severe acquired aplastic anemia. This TCR derives from a human donor with aplastic anemia. The sequenced sample consisted of sorted CD4+, CD8+, or CD8+CD57+ T cells (not recorded which) from PBMCs.

The CDR3 sequence: CASSYAGVSSYEQYF. CDR3 nucleotide sequence: TGTGCCAGCAGTTACGCCGGGGTCAGCTCCTACGAGCAGTACTTC. The rearrangement links TRBV7-9 to TRBJ2-7; possible D gene TRBD2, 5 bases. The CDR3 is made up of 15 amino acids. Germline V gives CDR1 SEHNR, CDR2 FQNEAQ (reference sequence). The ends were cut back, 6 bases at V and 0 bases at J, with 15 bases in the middle. The full variable domain, with the rest looked up from reference TRBV7-9 and TRBJ2-7, is DTGVSQNPRHKITKRGQNVTFRCDPISEHNRLYWYRQTLGQGPEFLTYFQNEAQLEKSRLLSDRFSAERPKGSFSTLEIQRTEQGDSAMYLCASSYAGVSSYEQYFGPGTRLTVT.